The 21 T cell receptor beta chains below were found in one sample sequenced in a study of OX40 agonist ivuxolimab in advanced cancers. Generated by immunoSEQ multiplex PCR, the TCRdb table keeps only in-frame clones and is missing some. The data show around 80,000 clones, about 86% seen once. Sequencing was performed on CD4+ or CD8+ T cells sorted from blood, taken in a trial of the OX40 agonist ivuxolimab. The receptor set was obtained from an adult with an advanced solid tumor such as melanoma, head and neck, liver or kidney cancer.

This sequence joins TRBV19 and TRBJ1-1; TRBD1 agrees at 9 bases. From germline, CDR1 is LNHDA and CDR2 SQIVND (reference sequence). This CDR3 comprises 16 residues. Trimming at V came to 5 bases and at J to 1 base, leaving 8 bases not matched to a gene. CDR3 DNA: TGTGCCAGTAGTCGGGGACAGGGAATAGGGAACACTGAAGCTTTCTTT. The encoded protein is CASSRGQGIGNTEAFF.

V and J are TRBV30 and TRBJ2-3, with no clear D. CDR1 and CDR2 from the germline V gene are GTSNPN and SVGIG (reference sequence). This CDR3 has 14 residues. Trimming shortened V by 0 bases and J by 5 bases, and 12 bases separated the two germline ends. The CDR3 DNA reads TGTGCCTGGAGTGTAGGTGTGTCCGGAGATACGCAGTATTTT. It yields the protein CAWSVGVSGDTQYF.

The genes are TRBV29-1 and TRBJ1-1, with TRBD1 as a possible D gene (5 bases). CDR1 and CDR2 (germline): SQVTM, ANQGSEA. CDR3 length: 13 residues. The ends were cut back, 7 bases at V and 0 bases at J, with 12 bases in the middle. The CDR3 here is CSGGSAMNTEAFF. The CDR3, as DNA: TGCAGCGGGGGCTCAGCCATGAACACTGAAGCTTTCTTT. Together with reference TRBV29-1 and TRBJ1-1, the CDR3 gives the full variable domain: SAVISQKPSRDICQRGTSLTIQCQVDSQVTMMFWYRQQPGQSLTLIATANQGSEATYESGFVIDKFPISRPNLTFSTLTVSNMSPEDSSIYLCSGGSAMNTEAFFGQGTRLTVV.

The rearrangement joins TRBV5-1 to TRBJ1-2; D is unresolved. The germline V and J ends were trimmed by 0 bases and 1 base, with 10 bases remaining between them. Germline V lookup: CDR1 SGHRS, CDR2 YFSETQ. The CDR3 is 15 residues long. The chain's CDR3 is CASSLDLSINYGYTF. In DNA form, the CDR3 reads TGCGCCAGCAGCTTGGATTTAAGCATTAACTATGGCTACACCTTC. The variable domain in full, completed from reference TRBV5-1 and TRBJ1-2, reads KAGVTQTPRYLIKTRGQQVTLSCSPISGHRSVSWYQQTPGQGLQFLFEYFSETQRNKGNFPGRFSGRQFSNSRSEMNVSTLELGDSALYLCASSLDLSINYGYTFGSGTRLTVV.

The chain combines TRBV19 with TRBJ2-7; D uncertain. The germline V and J ends were trimmed by 2 bases and 3 bases, with 14 bases remaining between them. The length of the CDR3 is 15 residues. Germline CDR1 is LNHDA and CDR2 is SQIVND (reference sequence). CDR3 region: CASSIWTIEVYEQYF. The CDR3 bases are TGTGCCAGTAGTATATGGACGATAGAGGTCTACGAGCAGTACTTC.

The chain recombines TRBV7-2 with TRBJ2-2; 12 nucleotides match TRBD2. V trimming: 8 bases; J trimming: 6 bases; junction bases outside the gene matches: 13. The CDR3 is 17 residues long. Germline values: CDR1 SGHTA, CDR2 FQGNSA. The CDR3 region has the DNA TGTGCCAGCGCAAGGACTAGCGGGGCCAGAGTGGCCGGGGAGCTGTTTTTT. This gives the protein CASARTSGARVAGELFF. The variable domain in full, with the rest retrieved from reference TRBV7-2 and TRBJ2-2, is GAGVSQSPSNKVTEKGKDVELRCDPISGHTALYWYRQSLGQGLEFLIYFQGNSAPDKSGLPSDRFSAERTGGSVSTLTIQRTQQEDSAVYLCASARTSGARVAGELFFGEGSRLTVL.

For the CDR3, the DNA is TGCGCCAGCAGCTTGGAGGGACCTTGGGGGGAGACCCAGTACTTC. It yields the protein CASSLEGPWGETQYF. This sequence joins TRBV5-1 and TRBJ2-5, with D perhaps being TRBD1 or TRBD2 (5 bases each). The CDR3 covers 15 residues. Deletions cut 0 bases from V and 5 bases from J, with 14 bases between. Germline assignment: CDR1 SGHRS and CDR2 YFSETQ.

The rearrangement links TRBV6-1 to TRBJ2-1; TRBD2 matches at 7 bases. J was trimmed by 9 bases and V by 2 bases; bases with no gene match: 10. The length of the CDR3 is 15 residues. Germline loops: CDR1 MNHNS, CDR2 SASEGT. DNA for the CDR3: TGTGCCAGCAGTGAAATGGTGGGGGGGAATCCTGAGCAGTTCTTC. It encodes CASSEMVGGNPEQFF.

This clone showed up just once. Compared with germline, one end of the junction differs, possibly owing to a read error. This chain links TRBV7-6 with TRBJ1-1, with 10 bases lining up with TRBD1. The germline V gene encodes CDR1 SGHVS and CDR2 FNYEAQ. The CDR3 is 15 residues long. The CDR3 nucleotides are TGTGCCAGCAGCGGGTGGGACAGGGGAGGTACTGAAGCTTCCTTT. Translation gives CASSGWDRGGTEASF.

J is TRBJ2-1 and V is TRBV7-9; the D is unclear. The CDR3 length is 16 residues. Germline V gene sequence: CDR1 SEHNR, CDR2 FQNEAQ (reference sequence). The V end was cut by 5 bases, the J end by 2 bases, with 16 bases between. CDR3 residues: CASSPVGRSAYNEQFF. The DNA for the CDR3 is TGTGCCAGCAGCCCCGTTGGGCGGAGTGCCTACAATGAGCAGTTCTTC.

The chain carries TRBV6-5 and TRBJ2-1; tentatively, D is TRBD2 (5 bases). The CDR3 extends over 11 amino acids. V was trimmed by 7 bases and J by 7 bases, leaving 8 bases between them. Germline assignment: CDR1 MNHEY and CDR2 SVGAGI. CDR3 DNA sequence: TGTGCCAGCAAATCGGGGAATGAGCAGTTCTTC. Translated, it gives CASKSGNEQFF.

The chain is built from TRBV5-4 and TRBJ2-7; TRBD2 matches 10 bases. The germline V gene encodes CDR1 SGHNT and CDR2 YYREEE (reference sequence). The J segment lost 2 bases and the V segment lost 4 bases, leaving 6 bases of the junction unmatched. The CDR3 runs to 15 residues. DNA for the CDR3: TGTGCCAGCAGCATAAGGACTAGCGGAACCTACGAGCAGTACTTC. Amino acid sequence: CASSIRTSGTYEQYF.

The V and J genes are TRBV9 and TRBJ2-5, with D tentatively TRBD1 (6 bases). Trimming stripped 7 bases from V and 5 bases from J, with 21 bases between. The CDR3 extends over 15 amino acids. Germline CDR1 is SGDLS and CDR2 is YYNGEE. The CDR3 reads CASAKGQNPGETQYF. The CDR3 DNA sequence: TGTGCCAGCGCAAAGGGACAAAACCCGGGGGAGACCCAGTACTTC. The entire variable domain, with the rest obtained from reference TRBV9 and TRBJ2-5, is as follows: DSGVTQTPKHLITATGQRVTLRCSPRSGDLSVYWYQQSLDQGLQFLIQYYNGEERAKGNILERFSAQQFPDLHSELNLSSLELGDSALYFCASAKGQNPGETQYFGPGTRLLVL.

The chain combines TRBV11-2 with TRBJ2-1; 7 bases map to TRBD1. The V and J ends lost 4 bases and 4 bases, in that order; junction bases with no gene match: 7. Germline CDR1 reads SGHAT; CDR2 reads FQNNGV. The CDR3 has 15 residues. CDR3 amino acids: CASSSTGDPYNEQFF. CDR3 DNA sequence: TGTGCCAGCAGCTCCACAGGGGATCCTTACAATGAGCAGTTCTTC.

This clone is medium-sized. CDR3 loop: CAWSPPGHRGYTF. The CDR3 DNA sequence: TGTGCCTGGAGTCCGCCGGGACATAGGGGCTACACCTTC. This chain joins TRBV30 and TRBJ1-2; D may be TRBD1 (6 bases). Trimming took off 2 bases at V and 8 bases at J, with 15 bases between the two ends. The CDR3 length is 13 residues. The V gene's germline CDR1 is GTSNPN and CDR2 SVGIG (reference sequence).

The rearrangement joins TRBV7-2 to TRBJ1-5, with a possible D match to TRBD1 (5 bases). V was clipped by 1 base and J by 1 base, with 14 bases between them. The CDR3 totals 17 residues. Germline lookup yields CDR1 SGHTA and CDR2 FQGNSA. CDR3 sequence: CASSLGDGSGSNQPQHF. CDR3 in DNA: TGTGCCAGCAGCTTAGGGGACGGCAGCGGAAGCAATCAGCCCCAGCATTTT.

This chain joins TRBV12-5 and TRBJ1-6, with D unclear. Trimming removed 0 bases from V and 8 bases from J, with 11 bases in between. The CDR3 contains 15 residues. Germline values: CDR1 LGHNT, CDR2 FRNRAP. The CDR3 loop reads CASGLVQSRDSPLHF. The CDR3 DNA reads TGTGCTAGTGGTTTGGTACAGTCTCGGGATTCACCCCTCCACTTT.

This chain links TRBV7-9 with TRBJ1-2, with 9 bases identical to TRBD1. The CDR3 sequence is 13 residues long. Germline V gives CDR1 SEHNR, CDR2 FQNEAQ (reference sequence). V dropped 6 bases and J dropped 8; count of bases not matched to a gene: 7. In nucleotides, the CDR3 is TGTGCCAGCAGTTCACAGGGGGCGGGAGGCTACACCTTC. It codes for CASSSQGAGGYTF.

This clone was recorded only once. V gene TRBV5-4 combines with J gene TRBJ2-3; D gene unclear. The CDR3 is made up of 13 amino acids. Germline V gene lookup returns CDR1 SGHNT and CDR2 YYREEE (reference sequence). The V end lost 8 bases, the J end lost 0 bases, and 10 bases lay between the germline ends. The chain's CDR3 is CASRLGSTDTQYF. The CDR3 nucleotides are TGTGCCAGTAGATTAGGGAGCACAGATACGCAGTATTTT.

The genes are TRBV14 and TRBJ2-1; TRBD2 aligns across 9 bases. The CDR3 extends over 13 amino acids. Per germline, CDR1 SGHDN and CDR2 FVKESK. Unmatched junction bases numbered 7, after V lost 1 base and J lost 15 bases. CDR3 DNA: TGTGCCAGCAGCCAAGTGGTGGCGGGGGGGCTGTTCTTC. Its protein product is CASSQVVAGGLFF. Filled out from reference TRBV14 and TRBJ2-1, the complete variable domain reads EAGVTQFPSHSVIEKGQTVTLRCDPISGHDNLYWYRRVMGKEIKFLLHFVKESKQDESGMPNNRFLAERTGGTYSTLKVQPAELEDSGVYFCASSQVVAGGLFFGPGTRLTVL.

This sequence joins TRBV4-2 and TRBJ1-1; D remains ambiguous. V was shortened by 0 bases and J by 1 base, with 6 bases between the two germline ends. From germline, CDR1 is LGHNA and CDR2 YNFKEQ. CDR3 length: 14 residues. CDR3 nucleotide sequence: TGTGCCAGCAGCCAAGATCCCGGGAACACTGAAGCTTTCTTT. It translates to CASSQDPGNTEAFF.